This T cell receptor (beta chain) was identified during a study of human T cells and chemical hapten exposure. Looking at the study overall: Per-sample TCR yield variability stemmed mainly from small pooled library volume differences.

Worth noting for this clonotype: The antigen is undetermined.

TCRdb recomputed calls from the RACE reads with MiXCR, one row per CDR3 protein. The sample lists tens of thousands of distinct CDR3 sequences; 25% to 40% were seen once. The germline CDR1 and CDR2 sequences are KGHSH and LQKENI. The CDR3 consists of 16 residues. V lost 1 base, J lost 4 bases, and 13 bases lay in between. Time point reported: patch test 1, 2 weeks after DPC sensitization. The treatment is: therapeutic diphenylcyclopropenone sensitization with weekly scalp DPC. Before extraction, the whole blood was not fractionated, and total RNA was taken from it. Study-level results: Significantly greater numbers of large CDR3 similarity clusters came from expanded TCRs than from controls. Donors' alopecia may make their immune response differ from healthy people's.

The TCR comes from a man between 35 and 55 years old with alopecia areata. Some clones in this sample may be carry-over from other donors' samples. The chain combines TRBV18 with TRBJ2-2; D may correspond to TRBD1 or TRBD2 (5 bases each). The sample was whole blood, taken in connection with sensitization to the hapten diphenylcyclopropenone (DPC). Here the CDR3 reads CASSPLQGASTGELFF. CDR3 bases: TGTGCCAGCTCACCACTCCAGGGAGCGTCCACCGGGGAGCTGTTTTTT.